The 22 T cell receptor beta chains below come from one sample, sequenced in a study of blood T cell repertoires in COVID-19. The protocol was immunoSEQ multiplex PCR, while the TCRdb copy is restricted to in-frame clones and leaves out a portion. Here the sample spans 400,000 to 500,000 clones, roughly 88% being singletons. Material for sequencing was PBMCs or T cells enriched from blood (not recorded which). These receptors all come from a woman under 30 who had been exposed to COVID-19.

In this sample, this clone turned up once. V and J are TRBV5-6 and TRBJ1-6, with 8 bases aligning to TRBD1. The CDR3 has 17 residues. V lost 5 bases, J lost 0 bases, and 7 bases stayed unmatched. Germline V gene lookup returns CDR1 SGHDT and CDR2 YYEEEE. The CDR3 sequence is CASRKTGVGSYNSPLHF. The CDR3 region has the DNA TGTGCCAGCAGGAAGACAGGGGTGGGCTCCTATAATTCACCCCTCCACTTT. Full variable domain (rest looked up from reference TRBV5-6 and TRBJ1-6): DAGVTQSPTHLIKTRGQQVTLRCSPKSGHDTVSWYQQALGQGPQFIFQYYEEEERQRGNFPDRFSGHQFPNYSSELNVNALLLGDSALYLCASRKTGVGSYNSPLHFGNGTRLTVT.

CDR3 DNA: TGTGCCATCAGTGACGAGCGGGAGAGGGCCGGGGAGCTGTTTTTT. It translates to CAISDERERAGELFF. V gene TRBV10-3 combines with J gene TRBJ2-2; 8 nucleotides line up with TRBD2. Germline values: CDR1 ENHRY, CDR2 SYGVKD. This CDR3 is built from 15 residues. V gave up 3 bases and J gave up 6 bases; unmatched junction bases: 6.

V usage is TRBV5-1 and J usage is TRBJ2-2; 7 bases fit TRBD2. The CDR3 covers 17 residues. Germline CDR1 SGHRS, CDR2 YFSETQ. The V and J ends lost 1 base and 1 base, in that order; junction bases with no gene match: 7. Here the CDR3 DNA reads TGCGCCAGCAGCTTGTCGAGATCGGGGGGGAACACCGGGGAGCTGTTTTTT. Protein: CASSLSRSGGNTGELFF. The entire variable domain, with the rest obtained from reference TRBV5-1 and TRBJ2-2, is as follows: KAGVTQTPRYLIKTRGQQVTLSCSPISGHRSVSWYQQTPGQGLQFLFEYFSETQRNKGNFPGRFSGRQFSNSRSEMNVSTLELGDSALYLCASSLSRSGGNTGELFFGEGSRLTVL.

The V gene is TRBV7-2, the J gene TRBJ2-7; D perhaps matches TRBD2 (6 bases). The CDR3 length is 19 residues. Germline values: CDR1 SGHTA, CDR2 FQGNSA. With 5 bases removed from V and 1 base from J, the gap between germline ends came to 27 bases. CDR3 sequence reads: CASSPGKRGSTGESYEQYF. The CDR3 nucleotides are TGTGCCAGCAGCCCCGGAAAAAGAGGCTCAACGGGAGAATCCTACGAGCAGTACTTC.

The chain uses TRBV2 and TRBJ1-5, with 8 bases that match TRBD1. The germline gives CDR1 SNHLY, CDR2 FYNNEI. Losses at the gene ends were 3 bases for V and 7 bases for J; bases not matched to a gene: 8. CDR3 size: 15 residues. CDR3 DNA sequence: TGTGCCAGCAGTGAGGAAGGACAGGGTCACCAGCCCCAGCATTTT. It encodes CASSEEGQGHQPQHF.

This rearrangement joins TRBV6-5 to TRBJ2-3, with 8 bases identical to TRBD1. J gave up 4 bases and V 5 bases, and 5 bases lay outside the gene matches. Per the germline V gene, CDR1 is MNHEY and CDR2 is SVGAGI. The CDR3 extends over 14 amino acids. The CDR3: CASSRDRGSDTQYF. The CDR3 DNA is TGTGCCAGCAGTCGTGACAGGGGCTCAGATACGCAGTATTTT.

This clone was recorded a few times. The chain couples TRBV2 to TRBJ1-5, with a possible D match to TRBD1 (6 bases). CDR1 is SNHLY, CDR2 FYNNEI, per germline. CDR3 size: 13 residues. Trimming left V 5 bases short and J 6 bases short, with 11 bases between. The CDR3 DNA follows: TGTGCCAGCAGTAAACAGGGAAGTCAGCCCCAGCATTTT. Amino acids: CASSKQGSQPQHF.

This rearrangement joins TRBV2 to TRBJ2-2; 8 nucleotides agree with TRBD1. The germline CDR1 and CDR2 sequences are SNHLY and FYNNEI. CDR3 length: 15 residues. Trimming cost V 10 bases and J 4 bases; bases outside gene matches: 11. CDR3 bases: TGTGCCATCTCCGGACAGGGCGTGGGCACCGGGGAGCTGTTTTTT. It is translated as CAISGQGVGTGELFF.

This clone was seen only once. This chain links TRBV28 with TRBJ2-1, with TRBD2 matching over 8 bases. Germline-derived CDR1 and CDR2 are MDHEN and SYDVKM. The trim removed 9 bases at V and 7 bases at J, leaving 14 bases unmatched. There are 15 residues in the CDR3. In nucleotides, the CDR3 is TGTGCCAGTCTCCCCCAGGGCGGGAGGATAAATGAGCAGTTCTTC. It yields the protein CASLPQGGRINEQFF.

Concerning this clone itself: At one end the junction does not follow the germline gene, possibly because of a read error. The chain links TRBV28 to TRBJ1-2; a possible D gene is TRBD1 (5 bases). Germline V lookup: CDR1 MDHEN, CDR2 SYDVKM. The CDR3 has 13 amino acids. The DNA of the CDR3 is TGTGTCAGCAGTTTCCAGGGTCACTATGGCTACACCTTC. Amino acids: CVSSFQGHYGYTF.

The chain uses TRBV18 and TRBJ2-7, with D perhaps TRBD2 (5 bases). Germline V lookup: CDR1 KGHSH, CDR2 LQKENI. This CDR3 has 15 amino acids. V lost 3 bases and J 2 bases, leaving 14 bases between the germline ends. CDR3 amino acids: CASSPAFGGAYEQYF. The DNA of the CDR3 is TGTGCCAGCTCACCCGCCTTTGGAGGCGCCTACGAGCAGTACTTC.

V and J are TRBV18 and TRBJ2-5, with 9 positions matching TRBD1. The J segment lost 3 bases and the V segment lost 3 bases, leaving 2 bases of the junction unmatched. CDR3 length equals 14 residues. CDR1 is KGHSH and CDR2 is LQKENI in the germline V gene. CDR3 loop: CASSPRTGEETQYF. The CDR3 bases are TGTGCCAGCTCACCGAGGACAGGGGAAGAGACCCAGTACTTC. Full variable domain (rest looked up from reference TRBV18 and TRBJ2-5): NAGVMQNPRHLVRRRGQEARLRCSPMKGHSHVYWYRQLPEEGLKFMVYLQKENIIDESGMPKERFSAEFPKEGPSILRIQQVVRGDSAAYFCASSPRTGEETQYFGPGTRLLVL.

V gene TRBV7-8 combines with J gene TRBJ2-7, with D possibly being TRBD1 (5 bases). The CDR3 consists of 13 residues. Germline loops: CDR1 SGHVS, CDR2 FQNEAQ. Trimming stripped 1 base from V and 7 bases from J, with 11 bases between. DNA for the CDR3: TGTGCCAGCAGCTTAGGGGGCCTAGTAGAGCAGTACTTC. It codes for CASSLGGLVEQYF.

The J gene is TRBJ2-1, the V gene TRBV5-1; 10 positions agree with TRBD2. The V gene end was trimmed by 1 base and the J gene end by 3 bases; junction bases not matched to a gene: 7. CDR1 is SGHRS and CDR2 is YFSETQ in the germline V gene. The CDR3 has 17 residues. In DNA form, the CDR3 reads TGCGCCAGCAGCTTGACCCTAGCGGGGGTAGGCTACAATGAGCAGTTCTTC. It translates to CASSLTLAGVGYNEQFF.

This chain uses TRBV7-6 with TRBJ1-1; D is unresolved. Germline CDR1 and CDR2: SGHVS and FNYEAQ. Trimming cost V 0 bases and J 0 bases, with 11 bases left between them. This CDR3 region has 16 residues. The CDR3 DNA is TGTGCCAGCAGCTTAGCCGGGGTTGGGATGAACACTGAAGCTTTCTTT. Protein sequence: CASSLAGVGMNTEAFF.

The chain joins TRBV27 to TRBJ2-5, with TRBD2 as a possible D gene (6 bases). This CDR3 is 15 amino acids long. With 2 bases removed from V and 4 bases from J, the gap between germline ends came to 14 bases. Germline CDR1 and CDR2: MNHEY and SMNVEV (reference sequence). The CDR3 DNA reads as TGTGCCAGCAGTTTAAATCCGGGAGCACGAGAGACCCAGTACTTC. As protein: CASSLNPGARETQYF.

The chain couples TRBV18 to TRBJ2-1, with unresolved D. Trimming removed 5 bases at V and 6 bases at J, with 11 bases between. CDR1 and CDR2 from the germline V gene are KGHSH and LQKENI. The CDR3 is made up of 13 amino acids. The CDR3 DNA sequence: TGTGCCAGCTCAGCTAGTTATGGCAATGAGCAGTTCTTC. Translated: CASSASYGNEQFF. The variable domain in full, with the rest retrieved from reference TRBV18 and TRBJ2-1, is NAGVMQNPRHLVRRRGQEARLRCSPMKGHSHVYWYRQLPEEGLKFMVYLQKENIIDESGMPKERFSAEFPKEGPSILRIQQVVRGDSAAYFCASSASYGNEQFFGPGTRLTVL.

V and J are TRBV6-5 and TRBJ1-2; 7 bases fit TRBD1. This CDR3 spans 16 amino acids. V gave up 4 bases and J gave up 3 bases; unmatched junction bases: 11. Germline CDR1 and CDR2: MNHEY and SVGAGI. The CDR3 loop is CASSSPDRDGHYGYTF. CDR3 sequence (DNA): TGTGCCAGCAGTTCGCCCGACAGGGACGGTCACTATGGCTACACCTTC.

The rearrangement links TRBV7-3 to TRBJ2-2; TRBD2 aligns across 7 bases. CDR1 is SGHTA and CDR2 is FQGTGA in the germline V gene. The length of the CDR3 is 16 residues. The J segment lost 2 bases and the V segment lost 5 bases, leaving 8 bases of the junction unmatched. For the CDR3, the DNA is TGTGCCAGCAGCCCCTCTACGGGGGGTAACACCGGGGAGCTGTTTTTT. This encodes CASSPSTGGNTGELFF.

The V call is TRBV12-3 or TRBV12-4, the J call TRBJ1-2; D gene uncertain. The V end was cut by 3 bases, the J end by 7 bases, with 12 bases between. The CDR3 length is 13 residues. CDR3 residues: CASSLGRMGGYTF. In DNA form, the CDR3 reads TGTGCCAGCAGTTTGGGCAGAATGGGTGGCTACACCTTC.

This rearrangement joins TRBV5-4 to TRBJ2-5, with D unclear. Between the trimmed V and J ends, which lost 1 base and 3 bases, there was a span of 7 bases. CDR3 length: 13 residues. Germline CDR1 and CDR2: SGHNT and YYREEE (reference sequence). The CDR3 sequence: CASSLYFKETQYF. As DNA, the CDR3 is TGTGCCAGCAGCTTGTACTTTAAAGAGACCCAGTACTTC.

To note about this clone: An end of the junction differs from the germline gene, which may be a read error. The chain joins TRBV12-3 or TRBV12-4 to TRBJ2-7, with D perhaps TRBD2 (6 bases). The CDR3 is 13 amino acids. CDR3 sequence: CASSTRLGGEVHF. In DNA form, the CDR3 reads TGTGCCAGCAGTACCAGATTAGGAGGGGAGGTCCATTTC.